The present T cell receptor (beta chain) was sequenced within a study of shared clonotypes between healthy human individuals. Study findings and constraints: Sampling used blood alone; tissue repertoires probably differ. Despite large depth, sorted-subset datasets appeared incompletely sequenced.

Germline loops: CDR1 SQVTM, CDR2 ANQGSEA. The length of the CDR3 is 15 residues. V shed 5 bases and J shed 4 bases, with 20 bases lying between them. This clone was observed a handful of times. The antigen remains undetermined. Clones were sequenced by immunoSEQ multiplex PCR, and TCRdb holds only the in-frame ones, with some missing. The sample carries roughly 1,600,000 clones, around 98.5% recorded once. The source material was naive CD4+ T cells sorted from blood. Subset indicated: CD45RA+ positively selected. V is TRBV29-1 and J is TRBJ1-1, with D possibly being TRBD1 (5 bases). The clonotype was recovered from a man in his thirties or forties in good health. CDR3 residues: CSVQGAGKGATEAFF. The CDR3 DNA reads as TGCAGCGTTCAAGGGGCAGGGAAAGGGGCCACTGAAGCTTTCTTT. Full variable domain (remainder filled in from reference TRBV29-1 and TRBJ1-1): SAVISQKPSRDICQRGTSLTIQCQVDSQVTMMFWYRQQPGQSLTLIATANQGSEATYESGFVIDKFPISRPNLTFSTLTVSNMSPEDSSIYLCSVQGAGKGATEAFFGQGTRLTVV.